A selection of T cell receptor beta chains follows, all from one sample in a study of cytomegalovirus exposure and HLA in healthy donors. The assay was immunoSEQ multiplex PCR, and TCRdb's table has in-frame clones only and misses some. The table lists under 250,000 clones, 83% of them singletons, with 5.5% to 6.5% in the top ten. Sequencing was performed on PBMCs. The receptor source for this set is a young woman in good health and CMV-seronegative. Both conserved end residues are part of each CDR3. The D gene is left open where the match is weak. Only some rows state a clone size, as once, few, many or a class for expanded clones.

NA TRBJ2-7 TRBD2 TRBV28 CASSTSGSSYEQYF TGTGCCAGCAGTACGAGCGGGAGCTCCTACGAGCAGTACTTC
NA TRBJ2-3 NA TRBV27 CASSPLDTDTQYF TGTGCCAGCAGTCCACTAGATACAGATACGCAGTATTTT
NA TRBJ2-7 NA TRBV2 CASSSQTGSYEQYF TGTGCCAGCAGCTCCCAGACAGGTTCCTACGAGCAGTACTTC
NA TRBJ1-1 NA TRBV10-3 CAISEGGVDTEAFF TGTGCCATCAGTGAGGGGGGCGTGGACACTGAAGCTTTCTTT
NA TRBJ2-7 NA TRBV18 CASGRQVPHEQYF TGTGCCAGCGGACGACAGGTCCCCCACGAGCAGTACTTC
NA TRBJ2-2 NA TRBV11-1 CASSRWGGAGAGTGELFF TGTGCCAGCAGCCGCTGGGGCGGTGCAGGGGCCGGCACCGGGGAGCTGTTTTTT
NA TRBJ1-2 NA TRBV27 CASSIKGQVVFPSGYTF TGTGCCAGCAGCATCAAGGGTCAAGTTGTTTTCCCAAGTGGCTACACCTTC
once TRBJ1-2 TRBD1 TRBV9 CASSVGRRDRGPNYGYTF TGTGCCAGCAGCGTAGGGCGTCGGGACAGGGGGCCGAACTATGGCTACACCTTC
NA TRBJ2-5 NA TRBV6-6 CASSPGPRGVETQYF TGTGCCAGCAGCCCCGGGCCTCGGGGAGTGGAGACCCAGTACTTC
NA TRBJ1-2 NA TRBV30 CAWSLTGRSHGYTF TGTGCCTGGAGTCTTACGGGACGGTCGCATGGCTACACCTTC
NA TRBJ2-3 NA TRBV19 CASSRGGFTDTQYF TGTGCCAGTAGCCGCGGGGGCTTCACAGATACGCAGTATTTT
NA TRBJ1-4 TRBD1 TRBV5-1 CASSQGAQGEKLFF TGCGCCAGCAGCCAGGGGGCCCAGGGAGAAAAACTGTTTTTT
once TRBJ2-3 NA TRBV28 CASRGLEGPGTDTQYF TGTGCCAGCAGGGGACTGGAGGGGCCGGGCACAGATACGCAGTATTTT
many TRBJ1-2 NA TRBV10-3 CAITPGLSFYGYTF TGTGCCATCACTCCCGGCCTCAGCTTCTATGGCTACACCTTC